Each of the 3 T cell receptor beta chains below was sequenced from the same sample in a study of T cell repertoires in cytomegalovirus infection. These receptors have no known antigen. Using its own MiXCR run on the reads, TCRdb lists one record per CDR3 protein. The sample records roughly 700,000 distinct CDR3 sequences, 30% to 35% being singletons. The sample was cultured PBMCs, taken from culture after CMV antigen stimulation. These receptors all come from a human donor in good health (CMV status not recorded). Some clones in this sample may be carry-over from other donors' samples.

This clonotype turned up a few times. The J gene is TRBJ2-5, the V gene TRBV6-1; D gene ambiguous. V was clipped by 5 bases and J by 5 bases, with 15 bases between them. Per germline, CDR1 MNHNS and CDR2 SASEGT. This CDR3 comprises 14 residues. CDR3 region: CASSLTYPPETQYF. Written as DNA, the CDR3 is TGTGCCAGCAGTCTGACATATCCCCCGGAGACCCAGTACTTC.

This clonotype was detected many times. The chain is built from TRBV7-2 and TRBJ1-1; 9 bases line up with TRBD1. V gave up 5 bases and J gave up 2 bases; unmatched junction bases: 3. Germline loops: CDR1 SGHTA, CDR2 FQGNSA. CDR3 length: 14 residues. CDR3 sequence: CASSTGQGNTEAFF. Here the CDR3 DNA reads TGTGCCAGCAGCACGGGACAGGGAAACACTGAAGCTTTCTTT.

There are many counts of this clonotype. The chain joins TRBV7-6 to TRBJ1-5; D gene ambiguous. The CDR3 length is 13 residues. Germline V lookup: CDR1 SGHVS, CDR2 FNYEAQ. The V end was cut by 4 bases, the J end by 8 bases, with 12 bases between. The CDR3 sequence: CASSSLPREPQHF. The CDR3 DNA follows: TGTGCCAGCAGCTCACTCCCCCGTGAGCCCCAGCATTTT.